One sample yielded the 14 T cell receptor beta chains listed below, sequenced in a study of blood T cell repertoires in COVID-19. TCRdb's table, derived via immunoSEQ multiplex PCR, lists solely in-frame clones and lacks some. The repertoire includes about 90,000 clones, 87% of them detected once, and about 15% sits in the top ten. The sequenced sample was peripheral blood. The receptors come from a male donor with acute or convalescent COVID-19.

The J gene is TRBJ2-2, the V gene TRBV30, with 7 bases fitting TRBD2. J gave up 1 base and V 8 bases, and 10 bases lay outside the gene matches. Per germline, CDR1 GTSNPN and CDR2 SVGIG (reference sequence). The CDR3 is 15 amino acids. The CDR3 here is CAARASGMNTGELFF. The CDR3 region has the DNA TGTGCCGCCCGGGCGAGCGGGATGAACACCGGGGAGCTGTTTTTT. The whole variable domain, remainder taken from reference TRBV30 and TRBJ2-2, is SQTIHQWPATLVQPVGSPLSLECTVEGTSNPNLYWYRQAAGRGLQLLFYSVGIGQISSEVPQNLSASRPQDRQFILSSKKLLLSDSGFYLCAARASGMNTGELFFGEGSRLTVL.

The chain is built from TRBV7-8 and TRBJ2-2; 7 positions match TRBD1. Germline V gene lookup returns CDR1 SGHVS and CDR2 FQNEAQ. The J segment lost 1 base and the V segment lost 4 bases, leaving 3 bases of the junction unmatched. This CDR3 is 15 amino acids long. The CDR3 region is CASSSAGGNTGELFF. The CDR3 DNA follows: TGTGCCAGCAGCTCAGCAGGGGGGAACACCGGGGAGCTGTTTTTT.

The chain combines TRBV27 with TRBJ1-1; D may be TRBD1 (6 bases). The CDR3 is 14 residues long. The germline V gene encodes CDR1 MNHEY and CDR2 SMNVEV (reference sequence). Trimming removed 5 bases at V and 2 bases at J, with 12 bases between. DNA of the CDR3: TGTGCCAGCAGTCGACAGGACGGAAACACTGAAGCTTTCTTT. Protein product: CASSRQDGNTEAFF.

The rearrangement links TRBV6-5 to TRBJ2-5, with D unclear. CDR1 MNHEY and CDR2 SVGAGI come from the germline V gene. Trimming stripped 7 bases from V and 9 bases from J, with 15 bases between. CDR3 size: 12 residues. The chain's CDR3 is CASTPNAAAQYF. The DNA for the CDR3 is TGTGCCAGCACCCCGAATGCGGCGGCCCAGTACTTC.

The CDR3 bases are TGTGCCAGCAGTCCCCCAGGGGAGCATGGCTACACCTTC. This encodes CASSPPGEHGYTF. V gene TRBV6-5 combines with J gene TRBJ1-2, with TRBD1 as a possible D gene (6 bases). Trimming took 5 bases from V and 6 from J, leaving 13 bases between them. The V gene's germline CDR1 is MNHEY and CDR2 SVGAGI. The CDR3 extends over 13 amino acids.

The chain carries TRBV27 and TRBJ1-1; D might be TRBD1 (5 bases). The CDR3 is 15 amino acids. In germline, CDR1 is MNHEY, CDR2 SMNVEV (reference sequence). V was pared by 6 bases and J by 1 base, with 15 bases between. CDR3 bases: TGTGCCAGCAGGCCCGCAGGGAATGCGAACACTGAAGCTTTCTTT. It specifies CASRPAGNANTEAFF.

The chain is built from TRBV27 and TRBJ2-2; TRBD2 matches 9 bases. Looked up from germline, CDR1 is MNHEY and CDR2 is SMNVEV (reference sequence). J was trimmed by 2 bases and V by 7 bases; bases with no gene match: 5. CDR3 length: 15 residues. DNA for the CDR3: TGTGCCAGCACCCCCGGGACTAGCAACACCGGGGAGCTGTTTTTT. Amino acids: CASTPGTSNTGELFF.

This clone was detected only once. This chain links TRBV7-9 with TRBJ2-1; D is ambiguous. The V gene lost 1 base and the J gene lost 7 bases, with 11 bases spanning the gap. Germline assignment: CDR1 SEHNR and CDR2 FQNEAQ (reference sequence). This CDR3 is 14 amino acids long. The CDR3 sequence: CASSLELGGNEQFF. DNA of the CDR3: TGTGCCAGCAGCTTAGAGCTAGGCGGAAATGAGCAGTTCTTC.

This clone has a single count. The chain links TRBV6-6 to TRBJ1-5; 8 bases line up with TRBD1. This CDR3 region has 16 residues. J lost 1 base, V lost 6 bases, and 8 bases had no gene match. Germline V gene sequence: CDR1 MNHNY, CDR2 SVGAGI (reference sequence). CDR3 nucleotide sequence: TGTGCCAGCAGCCACGACAGGGGTGTCAGCAATCAGCCCCAGCATTTT. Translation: CASSHDRGVSNQPQHF.

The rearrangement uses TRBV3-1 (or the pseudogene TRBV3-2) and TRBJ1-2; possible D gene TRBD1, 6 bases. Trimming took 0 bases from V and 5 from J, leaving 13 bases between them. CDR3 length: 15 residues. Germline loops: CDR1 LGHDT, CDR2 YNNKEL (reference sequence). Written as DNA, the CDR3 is TGTGCCAGCAGCCAAGATGGCGGCAGGGGTTATGGCTACACCTTC. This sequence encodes CASSQDGGRGYGYTF.

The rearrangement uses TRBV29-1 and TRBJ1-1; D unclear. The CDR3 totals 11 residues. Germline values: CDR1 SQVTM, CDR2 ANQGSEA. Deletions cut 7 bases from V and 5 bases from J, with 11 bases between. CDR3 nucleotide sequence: TGCAGCGGAGGGATACTGACTGAAGCTTTCTTT. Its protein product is CSGGILTEAFF.

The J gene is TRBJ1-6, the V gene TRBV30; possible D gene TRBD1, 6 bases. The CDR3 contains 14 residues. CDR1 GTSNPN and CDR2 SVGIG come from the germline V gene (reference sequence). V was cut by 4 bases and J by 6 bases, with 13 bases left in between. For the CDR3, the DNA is TGTGCCTGGACCCTCGGACAGCTTAATTCACCCCTCCACTTT. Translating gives CAWTLGQLNSPLHF.

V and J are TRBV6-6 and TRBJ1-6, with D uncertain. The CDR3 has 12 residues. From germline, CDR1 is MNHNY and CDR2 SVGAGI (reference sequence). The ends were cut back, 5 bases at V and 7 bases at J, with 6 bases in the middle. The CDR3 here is CASSGQNSPLHF. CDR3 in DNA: TGTGCCAGCAGTGGCCAAAATTCACCCCTCCACTTT.

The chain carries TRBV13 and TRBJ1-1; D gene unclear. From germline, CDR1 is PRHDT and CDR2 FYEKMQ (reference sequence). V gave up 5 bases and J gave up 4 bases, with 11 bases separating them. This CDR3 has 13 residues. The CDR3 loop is CASSKPGGTEAFF. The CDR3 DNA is TGTGCCAGCAGCAAACCGGGAGGCACTGAAGCTTTCTTT.